The 26 T cell receptor beta chains listed next were all sequenced from one sample in a study of control samples from healthy donors and cancer patients. TCRdb keeps only in-frame clones here, not all; method: immunoSEQ multiplex PCR. Of approximately 170,000 clones in the sample, almost 90% are singletons; the top ten hold about 1.4%. The sample was blood. The receptors originated from a woman aged 45-59 years in good health.

V usage is TRBV19 and J usage is TRBJ2-1, with D tentatively TRBD2 (6 bases). Trimming cost V 4 bases and J 8 bases, with 18 bases left between them. CDR3 length equals 15 residues. Germline lookup yields CDR1 LNHDA and CDR2 SQIVND (reference sequence). The CDR3 DNA reads as TGTGCCAGTAGTAGGGAGGAGGTGAAATTGGATGAGCAGTTCTTC. It yields the protein CASSREEVKLDEQFF.

J is TRBJ2-6 and V is TRBV7-9; D is undetermined. Trimming took off 0 bases at V and 4 bases at J, with 10 bases between the two ends. CDR3 size: 16 residues. The germline gives CDR1 SEHNR, CDR2 FQNEAQ (reference sequence). CDR3 in DNA: TGTGCCAGCAGCTTAGCGGGATACGCCGGGGCCAACGTCCTGACTTTC. Protein: CASSLAGYAGANVLTF.

The V gene is TRBV18, the J gene TRBJ2-1, with D uncertain. V was trimmed by 4 bases and J by 7 bases, leaving 5 bases between them. The CDR3 totals 11 residues. Looked up from germline, CDR1 is KGHSH and CDR2 is LQKENI. The CDR3: CASSLENEQFF. In DNA form, the CDR3 reads TGTGCCAGCTCACTAGAAAATGAGCAGTTCTTC.

This sequence joins TRBV15 and TRBJ1-2; TRBD1 matches 9 bases. Per the germline V gene, CDR1 is LNHNV and CDR2 is YYDKDF (reference sequence). V trimming: 8 bases; J trimming: 1 base; junction bases outside the gene matches: 11. The CDR3 is 16 amino acids. CDR3 residues: CATQRQGGSLNYGYTF. CDR3 nucleotides: TGTGCCACCCAAAGACAGGGGGGCTCCCTTAACTATGGCTACACCTTC. Filled out from reference TRBV15 and TRBJ1-2, the complete variable domain reads DAMVIQNPRYQVTQFGKPVTLSCSQTLNHNVMYWYQQKSSQAPKLLFHYYDKDFNNEADTPDNFQSRRPNTSFCFLDIRSPGLGDTAMYLCATQRQGGSLNYGYTFGSGTRLTVV.

V and J are TRBV27 and TRBJ1-6; a possible D gene is TRBD1 (5 bases). This CDR3 has 17 amino acids. Trimming removed 8 bases at V and 6 bases at J, with 23 bases between. Germline V lookup: CDR1 MNHEY, CDR2 SMNVEV (reference sequence). This CDR3 is CASFGQRARGSNSPLHF. The CDR3 nucleotides are TGTGCCAGCTTCGGCCAGAGGGCTAGGGGCTCTAATTCACCCCTCCACTTT.

The chain combines TRBV27 with TRBJ2-5; 13 nucleotides agree with TRBD2. CDR1 MNHEY and CDR2 SMNVEV come from the germline V gene (reference sequence). The ends lost 5 bases at V and 2 bases at J; junction bases unmatched: 2. CDR3 length: 15 amino acids. CDR3 in DNA: TGTGCCAGCAGTCCGGGACTAGCGGGACAAGAGACCCAGTACTTC. This encodes CASSPGLAGQETQYF.

The chain carries TRBV4-3 and TRBJ2-5, with a tentative D call TRBD2 (6 bases). The CDR3 has 15 amino acids. Germline assignment: CDR1 LGHNA and CDR2 YSLEER. Between the trimmed V and J ends, which lost 1 base and 2 bases, there was a span of 11 bases. CDR3 sequence: CASSQAVGGQETQYF. As DNA, the CDR3 is TGCGCCAGCAGCCAAGCGGTCGGGGGACAAGAGACCCAGTACTTC.

V gene TRBV11-3 combines with J gene TRBJ2-5; TRBD2 matches 11 bases. This CDR3 is built from 16 residues. Germline loops: CDR1 SGHNT, CDR2 YENEEA. Trimming took 6 bases from V and 2 from J; bases not matched to a gene: 8. The CDR3 is CASSPNLAGGQETQYF. CDR3 coding DNA: TGTGCCAGCAGTCCTAATCTAGCGGGGGGACAAGAGACCCAGTACTTC.

J is TRBJ1-4 and V is TRBV10-3; no reliable D call. CDR3 size: 13 residues. The V gene lost 2 bases and the J gene lost 5 bases, with 6 bases spanning the gap. Germline V gene lookup returns CDR1 ENHRY and CDR2 SYGVKD. CDR3 loop: CAISEGMNEKLFF. In DNA, the CDR3 is TGTGCCATCAGTGAGGGGATGAATGAAAAACTGTTTTTT.

Only a few counts were recorded for this clone. The gene calls are TRBV27 and TRBJ1-6; TRBD1 might be the D (5 bases). V dropped 3 bases and J dropped 13 bases, with 13 bases sitting between them. The CDR3 is 13 amino acids. Germline values: CDR1 MNHEY, CDR2 SMNVEV (reference sequence). The CDR3 DNA sequence: TGTGCCAGCAGTTTGTTGGGTGGGGACCCCCTCCACTTT. The encoded protein is CASSLLGGDPLHF.

The chain has TRBV27 and TRBJ2-6; 7 bases line up with TRBD1. Trimming removed 2 bases from V and 3 bases from J; junction bases left unmatched: 4. This CDR3 is built from 16 residues. Germline lookup yields CDR1 MNHEY and CDR2 SMNVEV (reference sequence). This chain's CDR3 is CASSLLDRVGANVLTF. DNA of the CDR3: TGTGCCAGCAGTTTACTCGACAGGGTTGGGGCCAACGTCCTGACTTTC.

V and J are TRBV30 and TRBJ2-5; 10 bases are a match to TRBD1. The germline gives CDR1 GTSNPN, CDR2 SVGIG (reference sequence). V trimming: 8 bases; J trimming: 1 base; junction bases outside the gene matches: 10. The CDR3 loop spans 15 amino acids. The CDR3, as DNA: TGTGCCGGAACCGGGACAGGGGTGCTCCAAGAGACCCAGTACTTC. This sequence encodes CAGTGTGVLQETQYF.

The chain combines TRBV18 with TRBJ1-3; no clear D. The V end lost 3 bases, the J end lost 4 bases, and 16 bases lay between the germline ends. Germline V CDR1 and CDR2: KGHSH, LQKENI. This CDR3 region has 16 residues. CDR3 protein: CASSPSETRGGNTIYF. CDR3 coding DNA: TGTGCCAGCTCACCGAGCGAGACACGGGGAGGAAACACCATATATTTT.

The V gene is TRBV7-8, the J gene TRBJ2-7; 12 bases map to TRBD2. V dropped 4 bases and J dropped 6; count of bases not matched to a gene: 10. There are 16 residues in the CDR3. Per germline, CDR1 SGHVS and CDR2 FQNEAQ. The CDR3 nucleotides are TGTGCCAGCAGCTACCCCCTAGCGGGGGGGCCGGGCGAGCAGTACTTC. Its translation: CASSYPLAGGPGEQYF.

V gene TRBV7-9 combines with J gene TRBJ1-1; TRBD1 matches at 9 bases. This CDR3 region has 12 residues. Per germline, CDR1 SEHNR and CDR2 FQNEAQ (reference sequence). Trimming at V came to 5 bases and at J to 11 bases, leaving 6 bases not matched to a gene. DNA of the CDR3: TGTGCCAGCAGCGTCGAACAGGGGGCTGCTTTCTTT. Protein product: CASSVEQGAAFF.

The chain combines TRBV18 with TRBJ2-5, with no clear D. V was trimmed by 3 bases and J by 4 bases, leaving 12 bases between them. Per the germline V gene, CDR1 is KGHSH and CDR2 is LQKENI. The CDR3 loop spans 14 amino acids. The CDR3 protein is CASSPVFGRETQYF. For the CDR3, the DNA is TGTGCCAGCTCACCTGTTTTCGGTCGAGAGACCCAGTACTTC.

CDR3 DNA sequence: TGTGCCAGCAGGGATCGACAGAGCAATCAGCCCCAGCATTTT. Its protein is CASRDRQSNQPQHF. This sequence joins TRBV6-5 and TRBJ1-5; TRBD1 is a possible D gene (5 bases). The CDR3 totals 14 residues. V lost 6 bases, J lost 1 base, and 10 bases lay in between. Germline CDR1 reads MNHEY; CDR2 reads SVGAGI.

The chain links TRBV3-1 (or the pseudogene TRBV3-2) to TRBJ2-7; D remains ambiguous. Trimming took 5 bases from V and 2 from J, leaving 16 bases between them. This CDR3 spans 15 amino acids. The germline gives CDR1 LGHDT, CDR2 YNNKEL (reference sequence). Written as DNA, the CDR3 is TGTGCCAGCAGCTCGGTGACACGGATGACCTACGAGCAGTACTTC. This gives the protein CASSSVTRMTYEQYF.

The chain couples TRBV28 to TRBJ2-2; no clear D gene. Per the germline V gene, CDR1 is MDHEN and CDR2 is SYDVKM. There are 11 residues in the CDR3. Trimming removed 3 bases at V and 7 bases at J, with 3 bases between. CDR3 nucleotides: TGTGCCAGCAGTTTTCTCGGGGAGCTGTTTTTT. It specifies CASSFLGELFF.

J is TRBJ2-1 and V is TRBV6-6, with D perhaps TRBD2 (6 bases). The germline V and J ends were trimmed by 5 bases and 10 bases, with 9 bases remaining between them. Germline V lookup: CDR1 MNHNY, CDR2 SVGAGI (reference sequence). The CDR3 is 11 residues long. CDR3 amino acids: CASSRREEQFF. The CDR3 DNA reads TGTGCCAGCAGTCGCCGGGAGGAGCAGTTCTTC.

This sequence joins TRBV7-2 and TRBJ2-1; 8 bases are shared with TRBD1. The CDR3 is 13 amino acids. V trimming: 5 bases; J trimming: 16 bases; junction bases outside the gene matches: 13. The V gene's germline CDR1 is SGHTA and CDR2 FQGNSA. The CDR3: CASSPRRTGLTFF. Written as DNA, the CDR3 is TGTGCCAGCAGCCCTCGAAGGACAGGGTTGACTTTCTTC.

The V gene is TRBV28, the J gene TRBJ2-2, with D perhaps being TRBD1 or TRBD2 (5 bases each). The CDR3 extends over 14 amino acids. V was clipped by 2 bases and J by 2 bases, with 6 bases between them. CDR1 is MDHEN and CDR2 is SYDVKM in the germline V gene. The CDR3 nucleotides are TGTGCCAGCAGTTTAGGGGGAAACACCGGGGAGCTGTTTTTT. Amino acids: CASSLGGNTGELFF.

The CDR3, as DNA: TGTGCCAGCAGACCGGGGGACTCCTACAATGAGCAGTTCTTC. This sequence encodes CASRPGDSYNEQFF. The rearrangement uses TRBV28 and TRBJ2-1; D possibly corresponds to TRBD2 (6 bases). The CDR3 spans 14 residues. V was pared by 6 bases and J by 0 bases, with 9 bases between. Germline assignment: CDR1 MDHEN and CDR2 SYDVKM. Supplemented by reference TRBV28 and TRBJ2-1, the full variable domain reads DVKVTQSSRYLVKRTGEKVFLECVQDMDHENMFWYRQDPGLGLRLIYFSYDVKMKEKGDIPEGYSVSREKKERFSLILESASTNQTSMYLCASRPGDSYNEQFFGPGTRLTVL.

The chain is built from TRBV10-3 and TRBJ1-5; maybe TRBD1 (5 bases). V was pared by 8 bases and J by 1 base, with 9 bases between. The CDR3 runs to 13 residues. Germline V gene sequence: CDR1 ENHRY, CDR2 SYGVKD. The CDR3 is CAIGRASNQPQHF. The CDR3 nucleotides are TGTGCCATCGGCAGGGCGAGCAATCAGCCCCAGCATTTT.

The chain joins TRBV29-1 to TRBJ1-2; 10 bases align to TRBD1. This CDR3 is 13 amino acids long. Germline CDR1 reads SQVTM; CDR2 reads ANQGSEA. Trimming took 7 bases from V and 4 from J; bases not matched to a gene: 6. CDR3 residues: CSATRDRGYGYTF. CDR3 DNA: TGCAGCGCCACTAGGGACAGGGGCTATGGCTACACCTTC. Based on the CDR3 plus reference TRBV29-1 and TRBJ1-2, the full variable domain is SAVISQKPSRDICQRGTSLTIQCQVDSQVTMMFWYRQQPGQSLTLIATANQGSEATYESGFVIDKFPISRPNLTFSTLTVSNMSPEDSSIYLCSATRDRGYGYTFGSGTRLTVV.

The rearrangement uses TRBV5-1 and TRBJ2-7; D gene unclear. This CDR3 is 14 amino acids long. CDR1 and CDR2 (germline): SGHRS, YFSETQ. The ends were cut back, 0 bases at V and 0 bases at J, with 7 bases in the middle. CDR3 sequence reads: CASSLDPSSYEQYF. The DNA for the CDR3 is TGCGCCAGCAGCTTGGATCCCAGCTCCTACGAGCAGTACTTC.